Presented here are 23 T cell receptor beta chains from one specimen sequenced in a study of blood T cells in healthy people across ages. For the second PCR, which ran for about 6 to 11 cycles, a sample-barcoded 5' primer and a J-beta primer mix were used. TCRdb redid the calling of the 5' RACE reads with MiXCR, one entry per CDR3 protein. The sample carries about 1,500,000 distinct CDR3 sequences, approximately 40% recorded once. What was sequenced was blood. The receptors stem from a woman aged 18-35 years in good health.

This clonotype turned up a few times. The J gene is TRBJ1-2, the V gene TRBV20-1, with 10 bases identical to TRBD1. The CDR3 contains 14 residues. The V and J ends lost 1 base and 8 bases, in that order; junction bases with no gene match: 7. The V gene's germline CDR1 is DFQATT and CDR2 SNEGSKA (reference sequence). The CDR3 sequence is CSARAPGTGDGYTF. CDR3 nucleotide sequence: TGCAGTGCTAGAGCCCCCGGGACAGGGGACGGCTACACCTTC.

This clonotype has just a few counts. The V call is TRBV5-5, the J call TRBJ2-1; 11 bases align to TRBD2. The CDR3 contains 16 residues. The germline V gene encodes CDR1 SGHKS and CDR2 YYEKEE (reference sequence). Unmatched junction bases numbered 7, after V lost 3 bases and J lost 5 bases. Here the CDR3 reads CASSSTGTSGDNEQFF. The CDR3 coding sequence is TGTGCCAGCAGCTCGACCGGGACTAGCGGAGACAATGAGCAGTTCTTC.

The rearrangement joins TRBV9 to TRBJ2-7; the D gene could be TRBD1 or TRBD2 (5 bases each). The V gene lost 6 bases and the J gene lost 6 bases, with 19 bases spanning the gap. The CDR3 sequence is 14 residues long. Germline-derived CDR1 and CDR2 are SGDLS and YYNGEE. DNA for the CDR3: TGTGCCAGCACCCTCCGGGACGGCAACGGCGAGCAGTACTTC. This encodes CASTLRDGNGEQYF.

This clonotype was observed a few times. The chain carries TRBV14 and TRBJ1-1, with D perhaps matching TRBD1 (5 bases). CDR1 and CDR2 (germline): SGHDN, FVKESK. The CDR3 is 15 amino acids. V gave up 4 bases and J gave up 0 bases, with 12 bases separating them. The DNA of the CDR3 is TGTGCCAGCAGCCTCCTAGTGACAGTGAACACTGAAGCTTTCTTT. Translation: CASSLLVTVNTEAFF.

Comments on this clonotype: Given a much more abundant clone one base away, this may be a read error. The V call is TRBV7-2, the J call TRBJ2-2, with 8 positions matching TRBD2. CDR3 length equals 19 residues. The germline V gene encodes CDR1 SGHTA and CDR2 FQGNSA. Unmatched junction bases numbered 16, after V lost 7 bases and J lost 0 bases. In nucleotides, the CDR3 is TGTGCCAGCACCCGGGGGGGTACTCGCGGGATGTCGAACACCGGGGAGCTGTTTTTT. Protein sequence: CASTRGGTRGMSNTGELFF.

The sample holds a few counts of this clonotype. The chain combines TRBV12-3 or TRBV12-4 with TRBJ1-2; no definite D call. The CDR3 consists of 14 residues. Trimming removed 6 bases from V and 4 bases from J, with 15 bases in between. CDR3: CASSTGIPTYGYTF. CDR3 bases: TGTGCCAGCAGCACCGGGATCCCAACCTATGGCTACACCTTC.

This clonotype was counted only a few times. The chain uses TRBV4-1 and TRBJ1-5; the match to TRBD1 covers 8 bases. Germline V gives CDR1 MGHRA, CDR2 YSYEKL. The CDR3 length is 18 residues. V shed 1 base, J shed 1 base, and the junction held 9 bases outside the gene matches. The CDR3 bases are TGCGCCAGCAGCCAAGGGACAGGGAGGATTACAAGCAATCAGCCCCAGCATTTT. Translation: CASSQGTGRITSNQPQHF.

The V gene is TRBV20-1, the J gene TRBJ2-1; D is ambiguous. The CDR3 extends over 15 amino acids. CDR1 and CDR2 from the germline V gene are DFQATT and SNEGSKA (reference sequence). Deletions cut 5 bases from V and 4 bases from J, with 18 bases between. CDR3 coding DNA: TGCAGTGCTGGCCCCCCGATGGCGGTTTACAATGAGCAGTTCTTC. This sequence encodes CSAGPPMAVYNEQFF.

Regarding this clonotype: The junction departs from the called germline gene at one end, perhaps through a read error. CDR3 nucleotide sequence: TGTGCCAGCAGCTTGGACTATTTGAACACCGGGGAGCCGTTTTTT. This gives the protein CASSLDYLNTGEPFF. V gene TRBV6-5 combines with J gene TRBJ2-2; tentative D call: TRBD2 (6 bases). Germline CDR1 is MNHEY and CDR2 is SVGAGI. The CDR3 covers 15 residues.

With regard to this clonotype: Since a much larger clone is just one base distant, this may be a read error. The CDR3 DNA is TGCAGCGTCGGACAGCGGCTTTCGGACGAGCAGTACTTC. It codes for CSVGQRLSDEQYF. V gene TRBV29-1 combines with J gene TRBJ2-1; the D gene is possibly TRBD1 (6 bases). The J call is doubtful: the DNA matches TRBJ2-7 better. CDR3 length: 13 amino acids. CDR1 is SQVTM, CDR2 ANQGSEA, per germline.

This clonotype came up a few times. The gene calls are TRBV27 and TRBJ2-7, with D unclear. V was cut by 5 bases and J by 6 bases, with 26 bases left in between. The V gene's germline CDR1 is MNHEY and CDR2 SMNVEV (reference sequence). The CDR3 has 17 amino acids. This chain's CDR3 is CASSPPNQLSLLGEQYF. CDR3 nucleotides: TGTGCCAGCAGTCCCCCAAATCAGCTCTCCTTATTGGGCGAGCAGTACTTC.

For this clonotype: Its ends do not fully match the called genes, so a read error is possible. The V gene is TRBV20-1, the J gene TRBJ2-1, with D unclear. CDR3 length equals 14 residues. The germline CDR1 and CDR2 sequences are DFQATT and SNEGSKA (reference sequence). For the CDR3, the DNA is TGCAGTGCTAGATCCATAGCCTCCTGCAATGAGCAGTTCTTC. Protein: CSARSIASCNEQFF.

CDR3 region: CASSQDSTSEETQYF. CDR3 sequence (DNA): TGTGCCAGCAGCCAAGATTCAACTAGCGAAGAGACCCAGTACTTC. The chain has TRBV4-2 and TRBJ2-5; 7 bases are a match to TRBD2. The germline V gene encodes CDR1 LGHNA and CDR2 YNFKEQ. The junction had 4 bases not matched to a gene; V was cut back by 0 bases and J by 3 bases. The CDR3 totals 15 residues.

The rearrangement links TRBV10-3 to TRBJ2-1; 13 nucleotides match TRBD2. Germline V gives CDR1 ENHRY, CDR2 SYGVKD. CDR3 size: 18 residues. V was clipped by 10 bases and J by 1 base; unmatched bases: 13. The CDR3: CATKSATSGRNSYNEQFF. DNA for the CDR3: TGTGCCACCAAGTCAGCGACTAGCGGGAGGAATTCCTACAATGAGCAGTTCTTC.

The chain joins TRBV21-1 to TRBJ2-1; TRBD2, the D gene given by the table, was not confirmed from the DNA. TRBV21-1 is marked as a pseudogene. This CDR3 has 15 amino acids. The CDR3 DNA sequence: TGTGCCAGCAGCAAAGGAAATAGAGGGTGGAATGAGCAGTTCTTC. Translation gives CASSKGNRGWNEQFF.

This clonotype has only a few counts. This chain links TRBV20-1 with TRBJ2-5; D is undetermined. This CDR3 is built from 14 residues. V lost 2 bases and J lost 0, with 10 bases in between. The V gene's germline CDR1 is DFQATT and CDR2 SNEGSKA (reference sequence). The CDR3 DNA is TGCAGTGCTAGACCCCTTCGGTACCAAGAGACCCAGTACTTC. Translated, it gives CSARPLRYQETQYF.

The gene calls are TRBV20-1 and TRBJ1-4; D perhaps matches TRBD1 (5 bases). Germline CDR1 and CDR2: DFQATT and SNEGSKA (reference sequence). The CDR3 extends over 19 amino acids. V shed 0 bases and J shed 15 bases, with 35 bases lying between them. The chain's CDR3 is CSARDPNRGRGGNEKGVFF. Written as DNA, the CDR3 is TGCAGTGCTAGAGATCCCAACCGGGGGAGGGGCGGGAATGAAAAAGGGGTGTTTTTT.

This clonotype has just a few counts. The chain uses TRBV2 and TRBJ2-1; 15 bases line up with TRBD2. CDR3 length equals 15 residues. J gave up 10 bases and V 4 bases, and 5 bases lay outside the gene matches. The germline V gene has CDR1 SNHLY and CDR2 FYNNEI. CDR3 coding DNA: TGTGCCAGCAGTGGGGGACTAGCGGGGGGCCAGGAGCAGTTCTTC. Residues: CASSGGLAGGQEQFF.

The chain uses TRBV7-2 and TRBJ2-7, with 7 nucleotides matching TRBD2. The CDR3 contains 16 residues. Germline V gives CDR1 SGHTA, CDR2 FQGNSA. V shed 1 base, J shed 3 bases, and the junction held 9 bases outside the gene matches. The CDR3 region is CASSLDGEGVGYEQYF. The CDR3 nucleotides are TGTGCCAGCAGCTTAGACGGGGAGGGAGTGGGCTACGAGCAGTACTTC.

The V and J genes are TRBV7-2 and TRBJ2-1; no clear D. The closer fit of TRBJ2-7 to the DNA end suggests the J call may be wrong. Germline V gene lookup returns CDR1 SGHTA and CDR2 FQGNSA. This CDR3 is built from 14 residues. The CDR3 region has the DNA TGTGCCAGCAGCTTAGGTATCCTTTTCAATGAGCAGTACTTC. Its protein is CASSLGILFNEQYF.

The chain combines TRBV12-3 or TRBV12-4 with TRBJ1-5, with a weak D call TRBD1 (5 bases). Trimming took off 7 bases at V and 2 bases at J, with 12 bases between the two ends. This CDR3 is 14 amino acids long. The CDR3 reads CASTARGGNQPQHF. CDR3 in DNA: TGTGCCAGCACCGCGAGGGGCGGCAATCAGCCCCAGCATTTT.

This clonotype was seen a handful of times. The J gene is TRBJ2-3, the V gene TRBV20-1; possibly TRBD1 for D (6 bases). From germline, CDR1 is DFQATT and CDR2 SNEGSKA (reference sequence). V lost 5 bases and J lost 2, with 17 bases in between. This CDR3 contains 15 residues. As DNA, the CDR3 is TGCAGTGCTCAGCCTAGCTCAGGGGTCACAGATACGCAGTATTTT. This translates into CSAQPSSGVTDTQYF.

V is TRBV9 and J is TRBJ2-5, with D tentatively TRBD1 (5 bases). Trimming shortened V by 0 bases and J by 2 bases, and 17 bases separated the two germline ends. The CDR3 sequence is 17 residues long. Germline CDR1 and CDR2: SGDLS and YYNGEE. The CDR3 DNA reads TGTGCCAGCAGCGTAGTTCCGATGGGGCAGGGACAAGAGACCCAGTACTTC. Translating it yields CASSVVPMGQGQETQYF.